The 10 T cell receptor beta chains below come from one sample, sequenced in a study. One entry per CDR3 protein, called by TCRdb with MiXCR from the 5' RACE reads. The sample yields fewer than 40,000 distinct CDR3 sequences, approximately 25% seen once. Sequencing was performed on memory CD4+ T cells sorted from blood. Stated subset: memory CD4+ T cells, CD4+CD45RO+CD25-. All receptors come from a female donor with breast cancer.

This clonotype was picked up a small number of times. The chain has TRBV5-6 and TRBJ2-4; D remains ambiguous. Between the trimmed V and J ends, which lost 0 bases and 8 bases, there was a span of 12 bases. Germline V gene data show CDR1 as SGHDT and CDR2 as YYEEEE. This CDR3 region has 14 residues. This chain's CDR3 is CASSLAPRMDIQYF. CDR3 sequence (DNA): TGTGCCAGCAGCTTGGCCCCGCGGATGGACATTCAGTACTTC.

The genes are TRBV27 and TRBJ2-7; TRBD1 matches at 7 bases. The V segment lost 6 bases and the J segment 1 base; nucleotides outside the gene matches: 6. This CDR3 has 14 residues. Per germline, CDR1 MNHEY and CDR2 SMNVEV (reference sequence). The CDR3 DNA follows: TGTGCCAGCAGCCTGACGGGACAGTCCTACGAGCAGTACTTC. Its translation: CASSLTGQSYEQYF.

This clonotype was seen at least ten times. This chain joins TRBV10-3 and TRBJ2-7; D unclear. Deletions cut 3 bases from V and 0 bases from J, with 12 bases between. CDR3 length equals 15 residues. Germline V gives CDR1 ENHRY, CDR2 SYGVKD. The CDR3 sequence is CAISDRVDLSYEQYF. Here the CDR3 DNA reads TGTGCCATCAGTGATCGGGTGGACCTCTCCTACGAGCAGTACTTC.

A word on this clonotype: Germline and junction disagree at one end, which may indicate a read error. This chain uses TRBV5-3 with TRBJ1-5; 8 positions agree with TRBD1. TRBV5-3 is given ORF status, its function remaining uncertain. The CDR3 has 16 residues. CDR3 in DNA: TGTCCCAGAAGCGGACAGGGAGAACTTACCAATCAGCCCCAGCATTTT. Translated, it gives CPRSGQGELTNQPQHF.

This clonotype was seen a few times. This rearrangement joins TRBV9 to TRBJ1-3; no definite D call. The CDR3 extends over 14 amino acids. The V and J ends lost 4 bases and 3 bases respectively, with 11 bases between them. CDR1 and CDR2 from the germline V gene are SGDLS and YYNGEE. CDR3 sequence reads: CASSLSGDGNTIYF. The CDR3 DNA sequence: TGTGCCAGCAGCCTGAGTGGGGATGGAAACACCATATATTTT. Full variable domain (outside the CDR3, taken from reference TRBV9 and TRBJ1-3): DSGVTQTPKHLITATGQRVTLRCSPRSGDLSVYWYQQSLDQGLQFLIQYYNGEERAKGNILERFSAQQFPDLHSELNLSSLELGDSALYFCASSLSGDGNTIYFGEGSWLTVV.

This clonotype was seen at least ten times. V and J are TRBV5-1 and TRBJ1-4; 9 bases agree with TRBD1. The CDR3 consists of 15 residues. Per the germline V gene, CDR1 is SGHRS and CDR2 is YFSETQ. The V and J ends lost 2 bases and 8 bases, in that order; junction bases with no gene match: 7. CDR3 residues: CASSLDTGGGEKLFF. In DNA form, the CDR3 reads TGCGCCAGCAGCTTAGATACAGGGGGCGGAGAAAAACTGTTTTTT.

This clonotype was seen only a few times. This chain connects TRBV20-1 to TRBJ2-7; 11 nucleotides align to TRBD1. The germline V gene encodes CDR1 DFQATT and CDR2 SNEGSKA (reference sequence). The CDR3 covers 13 residues. With 6 bases clipped from V and 7 bases from J, the junction kept 8 bases outside the gene matches. CDR3 DNA sequence: TGCAGTGCCGAAACCGGGACAGGGGGAGAGCAGTACTTC. It codes for CSAETGTGGEQYF.

J is TRBJ2-4 and V is TRBV20-1, with a possible D match to TRBD1 (6 bases). V was shortened by 6 bases and J by 8 bases, with 14 bases between the two germline ends. The CDR3 runs to 12 residues. Germline CDR1 and CDR2: DFQATT and SNEGSKA (reference sequence). The CDR3 protein is CSAQGTLDIQYF. The CDR3 DNA reads as TGCAGTGCACAGGGAACCTTAGACATTCAGTACTTC.

This clonotype has a handful of counts. The V and J genes are TRBV6-5 and TRBJ2-7; 8 positions agree with TRBD1. The germline V gene encodes CDR1 MNHEY and CDR2 SVGAGI. V gave up 4 bases and J gave up 6 bases; unmatched junction bases: 8. The CDR3 consists of 14 residues. Here the CDR3 DNA reads TGTGCCAGCAGTTCCATGACAGGGGACGCCGAGCAGTACTTC. Amino acid sequence: CASSSMTGDAEQYF.

The V gene is TRBV6-1, the J gene TRBJ2-4; perhaps TRBD2 as D (6 bases). From germline, CDR1 is MNHNS and CDR2 SASEGT. CDR3 size: 15 residues. V lost 7 bases to trimming and J lost 9 bases, with 22 bases between them. CDR3 nucleotide sequence: TGTGCCAGCATTCTAATAGCCCCAAACGGGGGCATTCAGTACTTC. Protein: CASILIAPNGGIQYF.